The rows below give T cell receptor beta chains drawn from one sample of a study of blood T cell repertoires in COVID-19. The table came from immunoSEQ multiplex PCR; TCRdb's copy has only in-frame clones and leaves some out. The table lists 35,000 to 40,000 clones, 85% to 90% of them singletons. Sequenced sample: peripheral blood. The receptors come from a man in his 70s with acute or convalescent COVID-19. CDR3s include the opening cysteine and the closing phenylalanine or tryptophan. Fields, in order: V gene, J gene, CDR3 protein.

TRBV14	TRBJ1-1	CASSHTQGEAFF
TRBV6-5	TRBJ2-5	CASSPGRGEETQYF
TRBV4-2	TRBJ2-7	CASSQGASGSSYEQYF
TRBV6-1	TRBJ1-2	CASSAEKGLQRADGYTF
TRBV7-3	TRBJ2-1	CASSSTGEVRFF
TRBV13	TRBJ2-1	CASSLPTSGRNYNEQFF
TRBV4-3	TRBJ2-1	CASSQAGLGVGEQFF
TRBV18	TRBJ2-7	CASSPRGLAGSYEQYF
TRBV18	TRBJ2-4	CASSPPGQLAKNIQYF
TRBV18	TRBJ2-2	CASSPNFGGTGELFF
TRBV2	TRBJ1-5	CASSLDREDQPQHF
TRBV12-3/TRBV12-4	TRBJ1-2	CASTEGQGGGYTF
TRBV7-3	TRBJ2-7	CASSSGTAAYEQYF
TRBV19	TRBJ1-5	CASIGRDRGGQPQHF
TRBV5-6	TRBJ2-7	CASSFDRISYEQYF
TRBV9	TRBJ2-3	CASSVDKTKYF
TRBV4-3	TRBJ1-2	CASSPQTTGRYGYTF
TRBV15	TRBJ2-3	CATSRVVAGGVTDTQYF
TRBV19	TRBJ2-5	CASSIGQGSQETQYF
TRBV14	TRBJ1-1	CASSRRDRNPTEAFF
TRBV15	TRBJ2-1	CATSRDRGIYNEQFF
TRBV5-1	TRBJ1-4	CASARDSNEKLFF
TRBV19	TRBJ2-5	CASKPPGQGVGTQYF
TRBV27	TRBJ1-5	CASSSSGGFQPQHF
TRBV6-5	TRBJ2-5	CASSWSGHGGETQYF